A selection of T cell receptor beta chains follows, all from one sample in a study of radiotherapy plus CTLA-4 blockade in lung cancer. TCRdb's copy holds only in-frame clones and misses some; the assay was immunoSEQ multiplex PCR. The data show some 15,000 clones, with under 75% seen just once and around half held by the top ten. The material sequenced was peripheral blood, taken from a patient treated with radiotherapy plus ipilimumab. These receptors all come from a human donor with non-small cell lung cancer whose response to radiotherapy plus ipilimumab could not be evaluated. CDR3s include the opening cysteine and the closing phenylalanine or tryptophan. Each record gives: V gene, clone size, D gene, J gene, CDR3 protein, CDR3 DNA. The D gene is left open where the match is weak. Size tells how often a clone was seen (once, few, many) or the class of an expanded clone, and some rows leave it out.

V: TRBV7-2; size: .; D: TRBD1; J: TRBJ1-6; CDR3: CASRGRNLGTGGNSPLHF; DNA: TGTGCCAGCAGGGGTAGAAATTTGGGGACAGGGGGAAATTCACCCCTCCACTTT
V: TRBV5-1; size: .; D: TRBD2; J: TRBJ2-5; CDR3: CASSLDPGGGQETQYF; DNA: TGCGCCAGCAGCTTAGACCCGGGGGGGGGCCAAGAGACCCAGTACTTC
V: TRBV19; size: .; D: .; J: TRBJ2-7; CDR3: CASSITQGSYEQYF; DNA: TGTGCCAGTAGTATTACCCAGGGCTCCTACGAGCAGTACTTC
V: TRBV7-8; size: .; D: TRBD1; J: TRBJ1-6; CDR3: CASSLVGGTGEADNSPLHF; DNA: TGTGCCAGCAGCTTAGTCGGAGGGACAGGGGAGGCAGATAATTCACCCCTCCACTTT
V: TRBV9; size: .; D: .; J: TRBJ1-2; CDR3: CASSVDRASIGYTF; DNA: TGTGCCAGCAGCGTAGACAGAGCTTCGATTGGCTACACCTTC
V: TRBV5-6; size: .; D: TRBD2; J: TRBJ2-5; CDR3: CASSFGTSGGRYETQYF; DNA: TGTGCCAGCAGCTTTGGCACTAGCGGGGGCCGTTACGAGACCCAGTACTTC
V: TRBV10-3; size: .; D: TRBD1; J: TRBJ1-4; CDR3: CAIRLGQGDGEKLFF; DNA: TGTGCCATCAGACTGGGACAGGGGGACGGTGAAAAACTGTTTTTT
V: TRBV9; size: .; D: .; J: TRBJ1-6; CDR3: CASSVGAADSPLHF; DNA: TGTGCCAGCAGCGTGGGGGCAGCGGATTCACCCCTCCACTTT
V: TRBV5-5; size: .; D: TRBD2; J: TRBJ2-3; CDR3: CASSFSSAGADTQYF; DNA: TGTGCCAGCAGCTTCAGCTCTGCGGGGGCAGATACGCAGTATTTT
V: TRBV25-1; size: .; D: .; J: TRBJ1-1; CDR3: CASSPRTEINTEAFF; DNA: TGTGCCAGCAGTCCCCGGACAGAAATAAACACTGAAGCTTTCTTT
V: TRBV6-5; size: once; D: .; J: TRBJ1-2; CDR3: CASSYSAGTDSYGYTF; DNA: TGTGCCAGCAGTTACTCCGCCGGGACTGATTCCTATGGCTACACCTTC
V: TRBV5-4; size: .; D: TRBD1; J: TRBJ2-2; CDR3: CASKRGSAGGNTGELFF; DNA: TGTGCCAGCAAAAGAGGATCGGCAGGGGGAAACACCGGGGAGCTGTTTTTT
V: TRBV5-6; size: few; D: TRBD1; J: TRBJ1-3; CDR3: CASSFRQGISGNTIYF; DNA: TGTGCCAGCAGCTTCCGACAGGGGATCTCTGGAAACACCATATATTTT
V: TRBV2; size: .; D: TRBD2; J: TRBJ2-2; CDR3: CASLRSGESAGELFF; DNA: TGTGCCAGCCTGCGTAGCGGGGAATCCGCCGGGGAGCTGTTTTTT
V: TRBV7-2; size: .; D: .; J: TRBJ2-6; CDR3: CASSPLGASGANVLTF; DNA: TGTGCCAGCAGCCCGTTGGGGGCGTCGGGGGCCAACGTCCTGACTTTC
V: TRBV19; size: .; D: TRBD2; J: TRBJ2-3; CDR3: CASSLRLAGGPADTQYF; DNA: TGTGCCAGTAGTTTAAGACTAGCGGGGGGGCCGGCAGATACGCAGTATTTT
V: TRBV7-2; size: .; D: TRBD2; J: TRBJ2-3; CDR3: CASSPGLAGARDTQYF; DNA: TGTGCCAGCAGCCCGGGACTAGCGGGCGCCCGAGATACGCAGTATTTT
V: TRBV30; size: .; D: .; J: TRBJ1-2; CDR3: CAWSEGSGGYTF; DNA: TGTGCCTGGAGTGAGGGCTCGGGAGGCTACACCTTC
V: TRBV2; size: .; D: .; J: TRBJ1-2; CDR3: CASSEDRERYGYTF; DNA: TGTGCCAGCAGTGAAGACAGGGAGCGCTATGGCTACACCTTC
V: TRBV5-4; size: once; D: TRBD2; J: TRBJ2-3; CDR3: CASSLGLAADTQYF; DNA: TGTGCCAGCAGCCTGGGACTAGCGGCAGATACGCAGTATTTT
V: TRBV6-1; size: .; D: .; J: TRBJ1-1; CDR3: CASSEEADTEAFF; DNA: TGTGCCAGCAGTGAAGAGGCGGACACTGAAGCTTTCTTT
V: TRBV7-2; size: .; D: TRBD1; J: TRBJ1-2; CDR3: CASSRTGQGLYGYTF; DNA: TGTGCCAGCAGCCGAACGGGACAGGGACTTTATGGCTACACCTTC
V: TRBV6-5; size: .; D: TRBD1; J: TRBJ1-1; CDR3: CASTSAGTGRAFF; DNA: TGTGCCAGCACCTCCGCCGGGACAGGGCGCGCTTTCTTT
V: TRBV6-1; size: few; D: .; J: TRBJ1-2; CDR3: CASSDTPQALYGYTF; DNA: TGTGCCAGCAGTGACACCCCACAGGCCCTCTATGGCTACACCTTC
V: TRBV6-1; size: .; D: TRBD2; J: TRBJ2-5; CDR3: CASSEKAGGQETQYF; DNA: TGTGCCAGCAGTGAAAAAGCGGGGGGGCAAGAGACCCAGTACTTC
V: TRBV5-6; size: .; D: .; J: TRBJ2-4; CDR3: CASSVREVNIQYF; DNA: TGTGCCAGCAGCGTTAGGGAGGTAAACATTCAGTACTTC
V: TRBV18; size: .; D: .; J: TRBJ1-4; CDR3: CASSPNRLQSSEKLFF; DNA: TGTGCCAGCTCACCTAACAGGCTTCAATCGAGTGAAAAACTGTTTTTT
V: TRBV28; size: .; D: .; J: TRBJ1-3; CDR3: CASTRGGRTDTIYF; DNA: TGTGCCAGCACCCGAGGGGGAAGAACGGACACCATATATTTT
V: TRBV30; size: .; D: TRBD1; J: TRBJ2-7; CDR3: CAWRDRGLREQYF; DNA: TGTGCCTGGAGGGACAGGGGATTACGCGAGCAGTACTTC
V: TRBV27; size: .; D: TRBD1; J: TRBJ1-2; CDR3: CASGTGISVADGYTF; DNA: TGTGCCAGCGGGACAGGGATTTCAGTTGCAGATGGCTACACCTTC
V: TRBV7-9; size: .; D: .; J: TRBJ2-2; CDR3: CASSIQAGELFF; DNA: TGTGCCAGCAGCATACAGGCCGGGGAGCTGTTTTTT
V: TRBV7-2; size: .; D: TRBD1; J: TRBJ1-2; CDR3: CASSLVGQGALDGYTF; DNA: TGTGCCAGCAGCTTAGTGGGACAGGGGGCATTGGATGGCTACACCTTC
V: TRBV30; size: .; D: TRBD1; J: TRBJ1-1; CDR3: CAWSVLRTGVAEAFF; DNA: TGTGCCTGGAGTGTACTCCGGACAGGGGTTGCTGAAGCTTTCTTT
V: TRBV11-2; size: .; D: TRBD1; J: TRBJ2-1; CDR3: CASSLWTGPGAYNEQFF; DNA: TGTGCCAGCAGCCTCTGGACAGGGCCTGGGGCCTACAATGAGCAGTTCTTC
V: TRBV9; size: .; D: .; J: TRBJ1-2; CDR3: CASSLRWGLGYGYTF; DNA: TGTGCCAGCAGCCTACGTTGGGGGCTTGGATATGGCTACACCTTC
V: TRBV5-4; size: .; D: .; J: TRBJ1-2; CDR3: CASSLVGGNYGYTF; DNA: TGTGCCAGCAGCTTGGTGGGGGGGAACTATGGCTACACCTTC
V: TRBV5-6; size: few; D: .; J: TRBJ1-6; CDR3: CASSPARQGYSPLHF; DNA: TGTGCCAGCAGCCCCGCCCGGCAGGGGTATTCACCCCTCCACTTT
V: TRBV5-1; size: .; D: TRBD1; J: TRBJ2-4; CDR3: CASSLEQGAYIQYF; DNA: TGCGCCAGCAGCTTGGAACAGGGGGCATACATTCAGTACTTC
V: TRBV5-5; size: .; D: TRBD1; J: TRBJ1-5; CDR3: CASSLEQGVLSNQPQHF; DNA: TGTGCCAGCAGCTTGGAACAGGGGGTACTTAGCAATCAGCCCCAGCATTTT
V: TRBV5-1; size: .; D: .; J: TRBJ2-5; CDR3: CASSLAVVGGARMETQYF; DNA: TGCGCCAGCAGCTTGGCCGTAGTTGGGGGGGCCAGGATGGAGACCCAGTACTTC
V: TRBV6-5; size: .; D: .; J: TRBJ2-2; CDR3: CASSSARDRGIGELFF; DNA: TGTGCCAGCAGTTCCGCTCGAGACCGGGGAATCGGGGAGCTGTTTTTT
V: TRBV11-2; size: .; D: TRBD1; J: TRBJ1-2; CDR3: CASSSTGYYGYTF; DNA: TGTGCCAGCAGCTCGACAGGGTACTATGGCTACACCTTC
V: TRBV5-8; size: .; D: TRBD1; J: TRBJ2-7; CDR3: CASSLGTGGEYEQYF; DNA: TGTGCCAGCAGCTTGGGGACAGGGGGCGAGTACGAGCAGTACTTC
V: TRBV30; size: .; D: TRBD2; J: TRBJ2-1; CDR3: CAASGGGYEQFF; DNA: TGTGCCGCTAGCGGGGGTGGCTATGAGCAGTTCTTC
V: TRBV4-3; size: .; D: .; J: TRBJ2-3; CDR3: CASSSARGATDTQYF; DNA: TGCGCCAGCAGCTCGGCCCGGGGGGCGACAGATACGCAGTATTTT
V: TRBV4-2; size: large; D: TRBD2; J: TRBJ2-5; CDR3: CASSQDTAGGPLGTQYF; DNA: TGTGCCAGCAGCCAAGATACAGCGGGGGGGCCGTTAGGGACCCAGTACTTC
V: TRBV27; size: few; D: TRBD1; J: TRBJ2-5; CDR3: CASSPGQGSAETQYF; DNA: TGTGCCAGCAGTCCGGGACAGGGTAGTGCCGAGACCCAGTACTTC
V: TRBV19; size: .; D: .; J: TRBJ1-1; CDR3: CASRPLGAGGVNTEAFF; DNA: TGTGCCAGTAGACCCCTAGGGGCGGGGGGGGTGAACACTGAAGCTTTCTTT
V: TRBV2; size: .; D: .; J: TRBJ2-7; CDR3: CASEAGGYEQYF; DNA: TGTGCCAGCGAAGCCGGGGGCTACGAGCAGTACTTC